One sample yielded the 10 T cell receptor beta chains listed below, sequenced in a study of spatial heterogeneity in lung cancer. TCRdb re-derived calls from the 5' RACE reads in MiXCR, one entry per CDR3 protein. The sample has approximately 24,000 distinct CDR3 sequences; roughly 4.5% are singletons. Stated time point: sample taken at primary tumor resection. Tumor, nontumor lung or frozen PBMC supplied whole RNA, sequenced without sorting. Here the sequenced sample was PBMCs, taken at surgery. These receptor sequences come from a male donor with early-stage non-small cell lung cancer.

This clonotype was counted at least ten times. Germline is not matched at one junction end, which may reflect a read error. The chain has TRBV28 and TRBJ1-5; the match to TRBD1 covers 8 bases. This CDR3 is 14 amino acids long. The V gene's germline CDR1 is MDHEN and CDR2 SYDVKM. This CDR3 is CASSSSGGKQPQHF. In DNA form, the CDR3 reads TGTGCCAGCAGTTCCTCAGGGGGCAAGCAGCCCCAGCATTTT.

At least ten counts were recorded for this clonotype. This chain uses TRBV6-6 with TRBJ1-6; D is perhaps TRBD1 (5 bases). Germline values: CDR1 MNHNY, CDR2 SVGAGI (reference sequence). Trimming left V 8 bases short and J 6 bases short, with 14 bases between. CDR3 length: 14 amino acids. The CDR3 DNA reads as TGTGCCAGCGGCCGGGACTTCTCTAATTCACCCCTCCACTTT. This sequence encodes CASGRDFSNSPLHF.

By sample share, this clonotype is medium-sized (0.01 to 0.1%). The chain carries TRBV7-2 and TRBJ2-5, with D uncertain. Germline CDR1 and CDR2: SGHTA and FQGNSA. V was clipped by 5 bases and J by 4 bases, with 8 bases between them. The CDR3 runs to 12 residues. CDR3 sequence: CASSLPTETQYF. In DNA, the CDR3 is TGTGCCAGCAGCCTACCTACAGAGACCCAGTACTTC.

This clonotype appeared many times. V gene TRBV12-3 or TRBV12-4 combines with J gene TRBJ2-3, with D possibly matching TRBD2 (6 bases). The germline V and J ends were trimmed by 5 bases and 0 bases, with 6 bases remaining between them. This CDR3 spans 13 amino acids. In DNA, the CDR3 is TGTGCCAGCAGTAGCGGGAGCACAGATACGCAGTATTTT. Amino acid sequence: CASSSGSTDTQYF.

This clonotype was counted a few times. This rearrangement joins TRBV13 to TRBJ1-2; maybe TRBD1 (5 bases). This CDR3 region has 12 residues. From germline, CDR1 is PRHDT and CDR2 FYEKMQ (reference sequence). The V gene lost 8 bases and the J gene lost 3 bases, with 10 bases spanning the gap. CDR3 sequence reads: CASGARDYGYTF. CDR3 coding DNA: TGTGCCAGCGGTGCCAGGGACTATGGCTACACCTTC.

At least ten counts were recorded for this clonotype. CDR3 sequence (DNA): TGTGCCAGCAGCCCAGCCGGGAAACCTCAGTACTTC. Its protein is CASSPAGKPQYF. The genes are TRBV7-3 and TRBJ2-4, with D perhaps TRBD2 (5 bases). From germline, CDR1 is SGHTA and CDR2 FQGTGA. The CDR3 has 12 amino acids. V lost 5 bases, J lost 12 bases, and 14 bases lay in between. Complete variable domain (other parts from reference TRBV7-3 and TRBJ2-4): GAGVSQTPSNKVTEKGKYVELRCDPISGHTALYWYRQSLGQGPEFLIYFQGTGAADDSGLPNDRFFAVRPEGSVSTLKIQRTERGDSAVYLCASSPAGKPQYFGAGTRLSVL.

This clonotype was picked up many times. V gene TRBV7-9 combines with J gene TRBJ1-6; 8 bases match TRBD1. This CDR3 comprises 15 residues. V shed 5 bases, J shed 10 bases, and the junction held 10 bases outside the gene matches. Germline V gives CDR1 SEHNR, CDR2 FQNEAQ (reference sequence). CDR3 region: CASSTSRGPRSPLHF. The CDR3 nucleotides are TGTGCCAGCAGCACTTCCAGGGGGCCGAGGTCACCCCTCCACTTT.

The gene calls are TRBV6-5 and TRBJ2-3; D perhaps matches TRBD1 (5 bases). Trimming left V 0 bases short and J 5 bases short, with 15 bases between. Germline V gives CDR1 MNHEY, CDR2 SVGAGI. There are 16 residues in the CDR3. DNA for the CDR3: TGTGCCAGCAGTTACTCGTCCAGGGCTCAGGGAGATACGCAGTATTTT. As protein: CASSYSSRAQGDTQYF.

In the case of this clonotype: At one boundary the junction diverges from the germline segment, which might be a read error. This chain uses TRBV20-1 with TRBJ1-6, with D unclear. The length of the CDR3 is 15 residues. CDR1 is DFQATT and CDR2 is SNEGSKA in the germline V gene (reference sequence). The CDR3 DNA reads TGCAGTGCTAGAGCTCTTGCAGACTATAATTCACCCCTCCGCTTT. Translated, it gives CSARALADYNSPLRF.

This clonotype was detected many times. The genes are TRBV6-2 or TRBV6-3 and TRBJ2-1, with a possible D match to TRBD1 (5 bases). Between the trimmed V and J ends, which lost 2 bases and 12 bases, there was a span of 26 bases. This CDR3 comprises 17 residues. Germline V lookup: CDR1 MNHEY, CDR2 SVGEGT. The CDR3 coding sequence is TGTGCCAGCAGTTACGGTGGAACCTCATCGGTGGGGCGTGGGCAGTTCTTC. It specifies CASSYGGTSSVGRGQFF.